This T cell receptor beta chain was sequenced for a study of control samples from healthy donors and cancer patients. The data were produced by immunoSEQ multiplex PCR, yet TCRdb's version contains in-frame clones alone and is incomplete. This sample yields approximately 94,000 clones, of which about 88% are seen a single time; around 1.3% belongs to the top ten. The germline CDR1 and CDR2 sequences are ENHRY and SYGVKD. CDR3 length equals 16 residues. With 4 bases removed from V and 0 bases from J, the gap between germline ends came to 12 bases. The sequence was obtained from a woman aged 50 to 60 in good health. The sample comprised blood. This chain connects TRBV10-3 to TRBJ2-2; D gene unclear. CDR3 loop: CAISVSVTANTGELFF. CDR3 DNA: TGTGCCATCAGTGTTTCGGTCACCGCGAACACCGGGGAGCTGTTTTTT.